These 22 T cell receptor beta chains originate from one sample sequenced in a study of blood T cell repertoires in COVID-19. The assay was immunoSEQ multiplex PCR, and TCRdb's table has in-frame clones only and misses some. Of tens of thousands of clones listed, less than 90% are singletons. Material: peripheral blood. Receptors were obtained from a human donor in a cohort sampled during active COVID-19.

CDR3 sequence: CSVGEGQPQHF. The CDR3 DNA reads TGCAGCGTTGGTGAGGGACAGCCCCAGCATTTT. The V and J genes are TRBV29-1 and TRBJ1-5; the D is unclear. Germline-derived CDR1 and CDR2 are SQVTM and ANQGSEA. Trimming took off 4 bases at V and 7 bases at J, with 8 bases between the two ends. CDR3 length equals 11 residues.

The V and J genes are TRBV5-4 and TRBJ1-2; 7 bases align to TRBD1. V lost 2 bases to trimming and J lost 8 bases; unmatched junction nucleotides: 6. CDR1 is SGHNT and CDR2 is YYREEE in the germline V gene (reference sequence). This CDR3 spans 13 amino acids. CDR3 in DNA: TGTGCCAGCAGCTTCGACAGGGACGGGGGCTACACCTTC. It codes for CASSFDRDGGYTF. Supplemented by reference TRBV5-4 and TRBJ1-2, the full variable domain reads ETGVTQSPTHLIKTRGQQVTLRCSSQSGHNTVSWYQQALGQGPQFIFQYYREEENGRGNFPPRFSGLQFPNYSSELNVNALELDDSALYLCASSFDRDGGYTFGSGTRLTVV.

The chain links TRBV28 to TRBJ2-5; 11 bases match TRBD2. The CDR3 loop spans 17 amino acids. Germline V gene data show CDR1 as MDHEN and CDR2 as SYDVKM. V shed 0 bases, J shed 3 bases, and the junction held 6 bases outside the gene matches. CDR3 in amino acids: CASSLWGIAGGKETQYF. The CDR3 DNA follows: TGTGCCAGCAGTTTATGGGGTATAGCGGGAGGGAAAGAGACCCAGTACTTC.

Here the CDR3 reads CASRARTGVSYEQYF. In DNA, the CDR3 is TGTGCCAGCAGGGCTCGGACAGGGGTCTCCTACGAGCAGTACTTC. The V call is TRBV2, the J call TRBJ2-7; 9 positions match TRBD1. Germline V gene lookup returns CDR1 SNHLY and CDR2 FYNNEI. The junction had 6 bases not matched to a gene; V was cut back by 6 bases and J by 0 bases. The CDR3 length is 15 residues.

The chain is built from TRBV6-5 and TRBJ2-1; 8 nucleotides match TRBD2. This CDR3 spans 13 amino acids. The germline V gene encodes CDR1 MNHEY and CDR2 SVGAGI. V lost 5 bases to trimming and J lost 11 bases; unmatched junction nucleotides: 8. CDR3: CASSISGLVKQFF. As DNA, the CDR3 is TGTGCCAGCAGTATATCGGGACTAGTCAAGCAGTTCTTC.

The genes are TRBV5-1 and TRBJ2-1; D gene unclear. This CDR3 is built from 15 residues. Germline CDR1 SGHRS, CDR2 YFSETQ. V was clipped by 0 bases and J by 5 bases, with 12 bases between them. The CDR3 nucleotides are TGCGCCAGCAGCTTGGCTGGCGGTGGAAACAATGAGCAGTTCTTC. This encodes CASSLAGGGNNEQFF.

DNA of the CDR3: TGTGCCAGCAGCGTGACAGCTGGAAACACCATATATTTT. Its translation is CASSVTAGNTIYF. The V and J genes are TRBV5-6 and TRBJ1-3; D is perhaps TRBD1 (5 bases). The ends were cut back, 4 bases at V and 2 bases at J, with 7 bases in the middle. The CDR3 extends over 13 amino acids. Germline CDR1 reads SGHDT; CDR2 reads YYEEEE.

This clone occurred once. This chain links TRBV5-6 with TRBJ2-7, with a tentative D call TRBD1 (5 bases). CDR1 is SGHDT, CDR2 YYEEEE, per germline. Trimming took 4 bases from V and 4 from J, leaving 9 bases between them. The CDR3 is 12 residues long. CDR3 DNA: TGTGCCAGCAGCACAGGCCCGTACGAGCAGTACTTC. The encoded protein is CASSTGPYEQYF. Together with reference TRBV5-6 and TRBJ2-7, the CDR3 gives the full variable domain: DAGVTQSPTHLIKTRGQQVTLRCSPKSGHDTVSWYQQALGQGPQFIFQYYEEEERQRGNFPDRFSGHQFPNYSSELNVNALLLGDSALYLCASSTGPYEQYFGPGTRLTVT.

V usage is TRBV6-5 and J usage is TRBJ1-2; no reliable D call. V shed 0 bases and J shed 0 bases, with 5 bases lying between them. There are 14 residues in the CDR3. Germline lookup yields CDR1 MNHEY and CDR2 SVGAGI. The CDR3 protein is CASSYSQANYGYTF. The CDR3 region has the DNA TGTGCCAGCAGTTACTCGCAGGCTAACTATGGCTACACCTTC.

DNA for the CDR3: TGTGCCAGCAGCTTACAGGGACAGGGAGGCTATGGCTACACCTTC. The encoded protein is CASSLQGQGGYGYTF. The chain joins TRBV5-4 to TRBJ1-2; 9 bases align to TRBD1. V trimming: 2 bases; J trimming: 4 bases; junction bases outside the gene matches: 6. CDR1 is SGHNT and CDR2 is YYREEE in the germline V gene (reference sequence). CDR3 length equals 15 residues.

This clone was found once. This chain connects TRBV5-4 to TRBJ2-3; no definite D call. V was pared by 1 base and J by 5 bases, with 8 bases between. Germline values: CDR1 SGHNT, CDR2 YYREEE (reference sequence). This CDR3 is 13 amino acids long. In DNA, the CDR3 is TGTGCCAGCAGCTTGAACTACTTAGATACGCAGTATTTT. Protein product: CASSLNYLDTQYF.

There are a few counts of this clone. The chain couples TRBV28 to TRBJ2-7; TRBD1 matches at 8 bases. V lost 3 bases to trimming and J lost 6 bases; unmatched junction nucleotides: 4. The germline V gene encodes CDR1 MDHEN and CDR2 SYDVKM. This CDR3 region has 13 residues. This CDR3 is CASSFGQGFEQYF. The DNA for the CDR3 is TGTGCCAGCAGTTTTGGACAGGGATTCGAGCAGTACTTC.

V usage is TRBV5-4 and J usage is TRBJ2-1, with 7 bases aligning to TRBD2. There are 19 residues in the CDR3. CDR1 is SGHNT, CDR2 YYREEE, per germline (reference sequence). Trimming removed 0 bases from V and 4 bases from J; junction bases left unmatched: 16. CDR3 in DNA: TGTGCCAGCAGCTTGGGTCTAGCCCCGGGAGGAGGGTATTACAATGAGCAGTTCTTC. Its translation is CASSLGLAPGGGYYNEQFF.

V gene TRBV6-6 combines with J gene TRBJ2-7; TRBD2 matches 14 bases. In germline, CDR1 is MNHNY, CDR2 SVGAGI (reference sequence). The trim removed 4 bases at V and 3 bases at J, leaving 5 bases unmatched. The CDR3 spans 16 residues. The CDR3 coding sequence is TGTGCCAGCAGTTCAGTTGGGACTAGCGGGAGCTACGAGCAGTACTTC. Protein: CASSSVGTSGSYEQYF.

The rearrangement uses TRBV5-5 and TRBJ1-1; the D gene is possibly TRBD1 (6 bases). CDR1 is SGHKS and CDR2 is YYEKEE in the germline V gene (reference sequence). This CDR3 is 15 amino acids long. Trimming removed 1 base from V and 2 bases from J, with 12 bases in between. For the CDR3, the DNA is TGTGCCAGCAGCTTGCGACAGGTATTCAACACTGAAGCTTTCTTT. It encodes CASSLRQVFNTEAFF.

This chain uses TRBV12-3 or TRBV12-4 with TRBJ1-1, with D uncertain. The germline V and J ends were trimmed by 6 bases and 2 bases, with 7 bases remaining between them. The CDR3 covers 12 residues. In DNA, the CDR3 is TGTGCCAGCAGGTCGTATAACACTGAAGCTTTCTTT. This translates into CASRSYNTEAFF.

The rearrangement uses TRBV11-2 and TRBJ2-3; 11 nucleotides agree with TRBD2. CDR3 size: 16 residues. Germline values: CDR1 SGHAT, CDR2 FQNNGV. After removal of 2 bases from V and 4 bases from J, the junction contained 5 bases not matched to a gene. For the CDR3, the DNA is TGTGCCAGCAGCTTACGAAAACTAGCGGGAGCAGATACGCAGTATTTT. Its translation is CASSLRKLAGADTQYF.

V and J are TRBV20-1 and TRBJ2-5; 14 nucleotides agree with TRBD2. V gave up 6 bases and J gave up 2 bases; unmatched junction bases: 14. Germline V lookup: CDR1 DFQATT, CDR2 SNEGSKA (reference sequence). The CDR3 spans 18 residues. This chain's CDR3 is CSASPPGLAGVGQETQYF. The CDR3 nucleotides read TGCAGTGCAAGTCCCCCGGGACTAGCGGGAGTGGGTCAAGAGACCCAGTACTTC.

The chain uses TRBV3-1 (or the pseudogene TRBV3-2) and TRBJ1-1, with 7 bases matching TRBD1. With V trimmed by 2 bases and J by 0 bases, 6 bases remained unmatched. CDR3 length equals 16 residues. Germline-derived CDR1 and CDR2 are LGHDT and YNNKEL (reference sequence). The CDR3: CASSQLGGLMNTEAFF. DNA of the CDR3: TGTGCCAGCAGCCAATTAGGGGGCTTAATGAACACTGAAGCTTTCTTT.

The V call is TRBV5-1, the J call TRBJ2-6; possibly TRBD2 for D (6 bases). The CDR3 covers 16 residues. V was trimmed by 0 bases and J by 4 bases, leaving 11 bases between them. Germline V CDR1 and CDR2: SGHRS, YFSETQ. CDR3 amino acids: CASSLGPGVGANVLTF. The CDR3 DNA is TGCGCCAGCAGCTTGGGACCGGGGGTCGGGGCCAACGTCCTGACTTTC.

The V gene is TRBV3-1 (or the pseudogene TRBV3-2), the J gene TRBJ2-1; D ambiguous. The V end lost 0 bases, the J end lost 8 bases, and 2 bases lay between the germline ends. This CDR3 has 11 amino acids. Looked up from germline, CDR1 is LGHDT and CDR2 is YNNKEL (reference sequence). The CDR3 DNA is TGTGCCAGCAGCCAAGACTATGAGCAGTTCTTC. Protein product: CASSQDYEQFF.

The chain couples TRBV5-1 to TRBJ1-1; 8 bases fit TRBD1. Germline values: CDR1 SGHRS, CDR2 YFSETQ. V dropped 3 bases and J dropped 4; count of bases not matched to a gene: 11. The CDR3 consists of 16 residues. CDR3 nucleotides: TGCGCCAGCAGCTCAACAACCACCGACAGGGGCACTGAAGCTTTCTTT. As protein: CASSSTTTDRGTEAFF.